This is a list of T cell receptor beta chains from one sample in a study of cytomegalovirus exposure and HLA in healthy donors. Repertoires were generated with immunoSEQ multiplex PCR, while TCRdb's copy carries only in-frame clones and drops some. The sample lists around 90,000 clones; 84% were seen once. What was sequenced was PBMCs. The receptors were gathered from a woman aged 18-29 years in good health and CMV-seropositive. The CDR3 runs from the conserved cysteine through the conserved F or W. Fields, in order: clone size, J gene, V gene, D gene, CDR3 DNA, CDR3 protein. The D gene is left open where the match is weak. Clone size is not always given. Where it is, it says once, few, many or a class for expanded clones.

-	TRBJ1-5	TRBV21-1	-	TGTGCCAGCAGCGAAAATAGGGTGAATCCCCCCAGGGGGGAGAATCAGCCCCAGCATTTT	CASSENRVNPPRGENQPQHF
-	TRBJ1-5	TRBV6-1	-	TGTGCCAGCAGTGAAGCCTTACAGGGAAGGCAGCCCCAGCATTTT	CASSEALQGRQPQHF
-	TRBJ1-4	TRBV28	-	TGTGCCAGTTCGGAGGGAGCTCTAGAAAAACTGTTTTTT	CASSEGALEKLFF
-	TRBJ1-5	TRBV10-2	-	TGCGCCAGCAAGAGGCAGGGCAGCAATCAGCCCCAGCATTTT	CASKRQGSNQPQHF
-	TRBJ1-2	TRBV2	-	TGTGCCAGCAGTGAAGCGCTTCGGAGCAGGGCTAACTATGGCTACACCTTC	CASSEALRSRANYGYTF
-	TRBJ2-5	TRBV19	-	TGTGCCAGTAGTCCAAGCCCTAGCGTTCCGGAGACCCAGTACTTC	CASSPSPSVPETQYF
-	TRBJ1-1	TRBV5-4	-	TGTGCCAGCAGCCCGGGGGTTGGGTTGGACACTGAAGCTTTCTTT	CASSPGVGLDTEAFF
-	TRBJ2-3	TRBV2	-	TGTGCCAGCAGGTCCCGAAGCGGGAGCACAGATACGCAGTATTTT	CASRSRSGSTDTQYF
-	TRBJ2-1	TRBV5-4	TRBD2	TGTGCCAGCAGCTCCGGGGGGGCCGAGGAGCAGTTCTTC	CASSSGGAEEQFF
few	TRBJ2-3	TRBV28	-	TGTGCCAGCACCCAGGCGAGCACAGATACGCAGTATTTT	CASTQASTDTQYF
-	TRBJ2-1	TRBV14	TRBD2	TGTGCCAGCAGCCAGGGACTAGTCTACAATGAGCAGTTCTTC	CASSQGLVYNEQFF
-	TRBJ2-7	TRBV5-1	TRBD1	TGCGCCAGCAGCTTGGGGACAGGGCGGAACTCCTACGAGCAGTACTTC	CASSLGTGRNSYEQYF
few	TRBJ1-6	TRBV18	-	TGTGCCAGCTCACCCGCCCCAAGGAGCCCTTTTAATTCACCCCTCCACTTT	CASSPAPRSPFNSPLHF
-	TRBJ2-7	TRBV7-9	TRBD1	TGTGCCAGCAGCGCTACCGGGACAGCTGCCTACGAGCAGTACTTC	CASSATGTAAYEQYF
-	TRBJ2-6	TRBV11-1	TRBD1	TGTGCCAGCAGCCGCGGGACAGGAAGGGGGGGGGCCAACGTCCTGACTTTC	CASSRGTGRGGANVLTF
-	TRBJ1-5	TRBV6-5	-	TGTGCCAGCAGTTACTCGAGAGGCAATCAGCCCCAGCATTTT	CASSYSRGNQPQHF
-	TRBJ2-1	TRBV14	-	TGTGCCAGCAGCCTGCGCGCGGGGATCTACAATGAGCAGTTCTTC	CASSLRAGIYNEQFF
-	TRBJ2-6	TRBV19	-	TGTGCCAGTGATGACAGGTTTACTTCTGGGGCCAACGTCCTGACTTTC	CASDDRFTSGANVLTF
-	TRBJ2-5	TRBV6-5	TRBD1	TGTGCCAGCAGCCTTACAGGGGGTCAAGAGACCCAGTACTTC	CASSLTGGQETQYF
once	TRBJ2-5	TRBV27	TRBD2	TGTGCCAGCAGTTTACAGGCGGGGGGTTCAGAGACCCAGTACTTC	CASSLQAGGSETQYF
few	TRBJ1-2	TRBV14	TRBD1	TGTGCCAGCAGCCCCGACAGGGGCTTCAACTATGGCTACACCTTC	CASSPDRGFNYGYTF
once	TRBJ1-2	TRBV30	TRBD1	TGTGCCTGGAGTCCCCTAGGGACAGATGCATATGGCTACACCTTC	CAWSPLGTDAYGYTF
-	TRBJ1-2	TRBV5-1	-	TGCGCCAGCAGCTTGCGCCAGGGTGGTGACTATGGCTACACCTTC	CASSLRQGGDYGYTF
-	TRBJ2-7	TRBV5-1	-	TGCGCCAGTGGACAGGGAGGGTCCTACGAGCAGTACTTC	CASGQGGSYEQYF
-	TRBJ2-7	TRBV7-2	-	TGTGCCAGCAGCTTCCCACAGACGTACGAGCAGTACTTC	CASSFPQTYEQYF
-	TRBJ1-1	TRBV10-1	-	TGCGCCAGCAGCCCCTGTTTGGGGGGCACTGAAGCTTTCTTT	CASSPCLGGTEAFF
-	TRBJ1-4	TRBV7-9	TRBD1	TGTGCCAGCAGCTTAGGGTGGGACAGTAATGAAAAACTGTTTTTT	CASSLGWDSNEKLFF
-	TRBJ1-1	TRBV2	-	TGTGCCACCCTCGGCCTTGCGAGGCCACCCGGAGCTGAAGCTTTCTTT	CATLGLARPPGAEAFF
-	TRBJ1-2	TRBV19	TRBD1	TGTGCCAGTAGCCGGGACAGGGGTTCGGGAGGCTACACCTTC	CASSRDRGSGGYTF
-	TRBJ1-4	TRBV6-5	-	TGTGCCAGCAGTTACAAGGGAGGAAATGAAAAACTGTTTTTT	CASSYKGGNEKLFF
-	TRBJ1-1	TRBV11-2	-	TGTGCCAGCAGCTTAGTCTCGGACACTGAAGCTTTCTTT	CASSLVSDTEAFF
-	TRBJ2-7	TRBV6-5	TRBD2	TGTGCCAGCACCCAGGGAGGGGCCTACGAGCAGTACTTC	CASTQGGAYEQYF
-	TRBJ2-1	TRBV30	TRBD1	TGTGCCTGGAGTGGGGGGACAGGGTGTTACAATGAGCAGTTCTTC	CAWSGGTGCYNEQFF
-	TRBJ2-1	TRBV7-2	TRBD2	TGTGCCAGCAGCCCGGGACTAGCGGGGGTGGAGCAGTTCTTC	CASSPGLAGVEQFF
-	TRBJ1-1	TRBV28	-	TGTGCCAGCAGTTTTGGGAGGGGCGTAGTGAACACTGAAGCTTTCTTT	CASSFGRGVVNTEAFF
few	TRBJ2-3	TRBV10-1	-	TGCGCCAGCAGTGAGTACAGCATAACTAGCACAGATACGCAGTATTTT	CASSEYSITSTDTQYF
-	TRBJ1-6	TRBV28	-	TGTGCCAGCAGTTTCCCGCAGGGCGGGGGAAATTCACCCCTCCACTTT	CASSFPQGGGNSPLHF
-	TRBJ2-7	TRBV4-2	TRBD1	TGTGCCAGCAGCCAAGATGCTGGGGACAGGGGTTACGAGCAGTACTTC	CASSQDAGDRGYEQYF
-	TRBJ1-2	TRBV7-9	TRBD1	TGTGCCAGCAGGGGGACAGGGTTCAACTATGGCTACACCTTC	CASRGTGFNYGYTF
once	TRBJ2-2	TRBV5-8	-	TGTGCCAGCAGCTTGATCCAGGGCGCCGGGGAGCTGTTTTTT	CASSLIQGAGELFF
once	TRBJ2-1	TRBV7-9	TRBD1	TGTGCCAGCAACCCAGGGAACCGGGACAGGGAGCAGTTCTTC	CASNPGNRDREQFF
-	TRBJ1-2	TRBV5-1	-	TGCGCCAGCAGCTTGGCCGAGGGAGGAAGCTATGGCTACACCTTC	CASSLAEGGSYGYTF
once	TRBJ1-4	TRBV5-1	TRBD1	TGCGCCAGCAGTCCACAGGGGGAGGCTGAAAAACTGTTTTTT	CASSPQGEAEKLFF
-	TRBJ1-6	TRBV5-1	-	TGCGCCAGCAGCGCGACAGGAAGCTCCTATAATTCACCCCTCCACTTT	CASSATGSSYNSPLHF
-	TRBJ2-2	TRBV27	TRBD2	TGTGCCAGCAGGCAAACTAGCGGGGGGGCCGCCGGGGAGCTGTTTTTT	CASRQTSGGAAGELFF
-	TRBJ1-5	TRBV4-3	-	TGCGCCAGCAGCCAAGATAGGGGCCCTCCCTTCAATCAGCCCCAGCATTTT	CASSQDRGPPFNQPQHF